This T cell receptor (beta chain) was identified in a study of Graves' ophthalmopathy and Graves' hyperthyroidism. Diagnosis relied on clinical symptoms, serum thyroxine, TRAb, thyroid ultrasound and orbital computed tomography. The V end lost 3 bases, the J end lost 0 bases, and 12 bases lay between the germline ends. CDR1 is DFQATT and CDR2 is SNEGSKA in the germline V gene (reference sequence). CDR3 length: 15 residues. As the template, RNA transcripts were used to amplify TCR beta CDR3 regions. First-round RT-PCR with HTBI primers preceded a second-round multiplex PCR. TCRdb re-called the multiplex PCR reads with MiXCR, one entry per CDR3 protein. The sample gives roughly 1.1 million distinct CDR3 sequences, roughly 35% of which show up once; roughly 11% is in the top ten.

J is TRBJ1-3 and V is TRBV20-1; D is ambiguous. The TCR was taken from an adult man with Graves' hyperthyroidism. Input material: peripheral blood or thyroid tissue (not recorded which). The CDR3 is CSASFGSSSGNTIYF. The CDR3 DNA reads TGCAGTGCTAGTTTCGGCAGCAGCTCTGGAAACACCATATATTTT.